This TCR beta chain was retrieved from a study of regulatory T cells in long-lasting Graves disease. Study results and caveats: Gene preferences differed: TRBV28, TRBJ1-2, TRBJ2-5 in persistent cases. Relative to new patients (roughly 900), persistent patients exhibited greater sharing of public clonotypes (around 2,700).

The CDR3 is 12 amino acids. The germline CDR1 and CDR2 sequences are DFQATT and SNEGSKA (reference sequence). V trimming: 6 bases; J trimming: 4 bases; junction bases outside the gene matches: 4. Comments on this clonotype: Its specificity is unknown.

The time point is: persistent/refractory GD, antithyroid drugs over 5 years with positive TRAb. From PBMCs, RNA was extracted and then used to make the TCR library. EDTA tubes collected roughly 9.6 milliliters of peripheral blood. Relying on iRepertoire HTBI primers and Arm-PCR of CDR3 regions, the team built TCR beta libraries. In the original workflow: In the combined samples, under 80 TRBV and 14 TRBJ segments were identified. TCRdb called the multiplex PCR reads again in MiXCR, with one record for every CDR3 protein. These V and J calls are TCRdb output, not the study's own analysis. The sample holds around 460,000 distinct CDR3 sequences, roughly a fifth seen once.

This clonotype originated in a female donor with Graves disease. Sequencing used peripheral blood mononuclear cells (PBMCs), obtained when the disease was refractory, from a patient treated with antithyroid drugs. The rearrangement links TRBV20-1 to TRBJ1-2; 8 bases are shared with TRBD1. The CDR3 here is CSALTGGYGYTF. CDR3 nucleotides: TGCAGTGCCCTCACAGGGGGCTATGGCTACACCTTC.